Listed below are T cell receptor beta chains from one sample, sequenced in a study of cytomegalovirus exposure and HLA in healthy donors. Clones were sequenced by immunoSEQ multiplex PCR, and TCRdb holds only the in-frame ones, with some missing. The sample records some 100,000 clones, 86% being singletons. Material for sequencing was PBMCs. The receptors originated from a young man in good health and CMV-seronegative. CDR3s include the opening cysteine and the closing phenylalanine or tryptophan. Fields, in order: V gene, D gene, J gene, CDR3 protein. D genes are given only for firm matches.

V gene: TRBV27; D gene: NA; J gene: TRBJ1-2; CDR3 protein: CASSLLKPGARDYGYTF
V gene: TRBV5-1; D gene: NA; J gene: TRBJ2-3; CDR3 protein: CASSFGQPYTDTQYF
V gene: TRBV27; D gene: TRBD2; J gene: TRBJ2-1; CDR3 protein: CASSPRLLAGGLNEQFF
V gene: TRBV5-4; D gene: TRBD1; J gene: TRBJ1-2; CDR3 protein: CASSLVGQGPTF
V gene: TRBV7-6; D gene: TRBD1; J gene: TRBJ1-1; CDR3 protein: CASSLNLEGATEAFF
V gene: TRBV11-2; D gene: NA; J gene: TRBJ2-1; CDR3 protein: CASSLAGSSRSEFF
V gene: TRBV2; D gene: NA; J gene: TRBJ2-7; CDR3 protein: CASIGGNYEQYF
V gene: TRBV9; D gene: TRBD2; J gene: TRBJ2-1; CDR3 protein: CASNRWASGENEQFF
V gene: TRBV6-1; D gene: NA; J gene: TRBJ2-3; CDR3 protein: CASSEYRLVTDTQYF
V gene: TRBV11-2; D gene: NA; J gene: TRBJ1-1; CDR3 protein: CASSLSQGMNTEAFF
V gene: TRBV7-8; D gene: TRBD2; J gene: TRBJ2-5; CDR3 protein: CASSLVPTSSQETQYF
V gene: TRBV9; D gene: NA; J gene: TRBJ2-6; CDR3 protein: CASSVALFSGANVLTF
V gene: TRBV9; D gene: NA; J gene: TRBJ2-3; CDR3 protein: CASSARSRGPSTDTQYF
V gene: TRBV30; D gene: TRBD2; J gene: TRBJ2-1; CDR3 protein: CALGGSTYNEQFF
V gene: TRBV15; D gene: TRBD2; J gene: TRBJ2-7; CDR3 protein: CATSREVSGTSGGYPYEQYF
V gene: TRBV18; D gene: NA; J gene: TRBJ1-2; CDR3 protein: CASSTGTNGYTF
V gene: TRBV6-6; D gene: NA; J gene: TRBJ2-7; CDR3 protein: CASSYSGQNYEQYF
V gene: TRBV25-1; D gene: NA; J gene: TRBJ2-5; CDR3 protein: CASSEDRSGQGTQYF
V gene: TRBV5-1; D gene: TRBD2; J gene: TRBJ2-2; CDR3 protein: CASSTGRALTGELFF
V gene: TRBV6-5; D gene: NA; J gene: TRBJ1-3; CDR3 protein: CASSYRGGSGNTIYF
V gene: TRBV6-6; D gene: NA; J gene: TRBJ2-2; CDR3 protein: CASSILATNTGELFF
V gene: TRBV23-1; D gene: NA; J gene: TRBJ1-6; CDR3 protein: CASSQSGRGASSPLHF
V gene: TRBV7-9; D gene: NA; J gene: TRBJ1-1; CDR3 protein: CASSLDFWTANTEAFF
V gene: TRBV25-1; D gene: TRBD2; J gene: TRBJ2-1; CDR3 protein: CASSGGLAGSRVHNEQFF
V gene: TRBV7-2; D gene: NA; J gene: TRBJ2-3; CDR3 protein: CASSSEGVGTDTQYF
V gene: TRBV4-1; D gene: NA; J gene: TRBJ1-2; CDR3 protein: CASSQVSSRGGSGYTF
V gene: TRBV6-5; D gene: NA; J gene: TRBJ1-4; CDR3 protein: CASSYSAPGLLFF
V gene: TRBV18; D gene: TRBD1; J gene: TRBJ1-2; CDR3 protein: CASSIRTGNENYGYTF
V gene: TRBV30; D gene: NA; J gene: TRBJ1-1; CDR3 protein: CAWSGSSGVNTEAFF
V gene: TRBV5-4; D gene: NA; J gene: TRBJ1-1; CDR3 protein: CASSLARVGRNTEAFF
V gene: TRBV10-3; D gene: TRBD1; J gene: TRBJ2-7; CDR3 protein: CAISEFNRDRRSTYEQYF
V gene: TRBV19; D gene: NA; J gene: TRBJ2-1; CDR3 protein: CATKGTYNEQFF
V gene: TRBV14; D gene: TRBD1; J gene: TRBJ1-2; CDR3 protein: CASSTMTGARGYTF
V gene: TRBV7-2; D gene: NA; J gene: TRBJ1-1; CDR3 protein: CASSLDWSRNTEAFF
V gene: TRBV11-3; D gene: NA; J gene: TRBJ2-3; CDR3 protein: CASSSDNSGNTDTQYF
V gene: TRBV4-1; D gene: TRBD2; J gene: TRBJ2-7; CDR3 protein: CASSQAPRGGAFYEQYF
V gene: TRBV5-1; D gene: TRBD1; J gene: TRBJ1-2; CDR3 protein: CASSAAQGADGYTF
V gene: TRBV5-1; D gene: TRBD2; J gene: TRBJ2-1; CDR3 protein: CASSQGLAGPRGEQFF
V gene: TRBV7-9; D gene: TRBD2; J gene: TRBJ2-3; CDR3 protein: CASSLVGTSGRPDTQYF
V gene: TRBV27; D gene: TRBD2; J gene: TRBJ2-3; CDR3 protein: CASRLAGVPDTQYF
V gene: TRBV2; D gene: NA; J gene: TRBJ2-1; CDR3 protein: CASSDRNEQFF
V gene: TRBV5-4; D gene: TRBD2; J gene: TRBJ2-7; CDR3 protein: CASSLGRGGYEQYF
V gene: TRBV4-2; D gene: TRBD1; J gene: TRBJ2-7; CDR3 protein: CASSQDGRTGGYYEQYF
V gene: TRBV11-2; D gene: TRBD2; J gene: TRBJ2-7; CDR3 protein: CASSSGTSGNYEQYF
V gene: TRBV2; D gene: TRBD2; J gene: TRBJ2-1; CDR3 protein: CASSVPGLAGLLYNEQFF
V gene: TRBV6-4; D gene: NA; J gene: TRBJ1-2; CDR3 protein: CASSPTPGYGYTF
V gene: TRBV5-1; D gene: NA; J gene: TRBJ1-2; CDR3 protein: CASSLSGRPGYTF
V gene: TRBV27; D gene: NA; J gene: TRBJ2-7; CDR3 protein: CATIFQLVAYEQYF
V gene: TRBV30; D gene: NA; J gene: TRBJ1-1; CDR3 protein: CAWSADNGGSEAFF
V gene: TRBV2; D gene: NA; J gene: TRBJ1-1; CDR3 protein: CASRGGQFTEAFF
V gene: TRBV6-6; D gene: NA; J gene: TRBJ2-7; CDR3 protein: CASTPKVAAYTYEQYF
V gene: TRBV4-1; D gene: TRBD2; J gene: TRBJ2-1; CDR3 protein: CASSQAGLAVGNEQFF
V gene: TRBV14; D gene: TRBD1; J gene: TRBJ1-2; CDR3 protein: CASSVDRGRGYTF
V gene: TRBV4-2; D gene: NA; J gene: TRBJ1-4; CDR3 protein: CASSQLTEYNEKLFF
V gene: TRBV5-4; D gene: TRBD1; J gene: TRBJ2-2; CDR3 protein: CASSLDRGLNTGELFF
V gene: TRBV27; D gene: TRBD2; J gene: TRBJ2-5; CDR3 protein: CASSSGLAGGTQYF
V gene: TRBV7-2; D gene: NA; J gene: TRBJ1-2; CDR3 protein: CASSPNGGRFGYYGYTF